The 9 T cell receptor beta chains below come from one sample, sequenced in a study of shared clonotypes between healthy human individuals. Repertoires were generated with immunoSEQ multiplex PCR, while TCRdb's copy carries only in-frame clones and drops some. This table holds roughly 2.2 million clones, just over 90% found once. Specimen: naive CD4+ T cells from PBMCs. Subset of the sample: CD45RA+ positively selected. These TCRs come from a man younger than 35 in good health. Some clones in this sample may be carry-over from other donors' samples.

The CDR3 bases are TGTGCCAGCAGTACAGGGGGCCGGTCCTACGAGCAGTACTTC. It encodes CASSTGGRSYEQYF. The chain combines TRBV28 with TRBJ2-7; 9 nucleotides line up with TRBD1. Germline V lookup: CDR1 MDHEN, CDR2 SYDVKM. Trimming took 5 bases from V and 1 from J; bases not matched to a gene: 3. CDR3 size: 14 residues.

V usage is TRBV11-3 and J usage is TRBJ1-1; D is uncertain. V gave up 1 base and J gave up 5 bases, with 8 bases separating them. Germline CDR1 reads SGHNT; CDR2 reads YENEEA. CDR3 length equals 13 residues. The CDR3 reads CASSLGPGTEAFF. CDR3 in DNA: TGTGCCAGCAGCTTAGGTCCGGGGACTGAAGCTTTCTTT.

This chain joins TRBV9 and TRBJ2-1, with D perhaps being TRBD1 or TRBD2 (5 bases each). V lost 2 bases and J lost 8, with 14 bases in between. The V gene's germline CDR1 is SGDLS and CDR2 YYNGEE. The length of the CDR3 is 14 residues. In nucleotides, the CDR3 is TGTGCCAGCAGCGTGGGACCCCTAGGATATGAGCAGTTCTTC. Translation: CASSVGPLGYEQFF.

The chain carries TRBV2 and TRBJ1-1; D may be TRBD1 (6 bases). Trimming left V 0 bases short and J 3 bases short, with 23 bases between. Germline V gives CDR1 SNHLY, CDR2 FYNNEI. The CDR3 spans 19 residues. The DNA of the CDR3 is TGTGCCAGCAGTGAAGCGCTTCAATGGGCAGGGGCGGTTTACACTGAAGCTTTCTTT. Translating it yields CASSEALQWAGAVYTEAFF.

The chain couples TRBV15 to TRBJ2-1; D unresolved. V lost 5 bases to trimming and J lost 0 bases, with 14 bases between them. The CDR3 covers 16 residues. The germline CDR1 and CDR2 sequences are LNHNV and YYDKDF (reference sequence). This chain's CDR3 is CATSSPVSISYNEQFF. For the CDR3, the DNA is TGTGCCACCAGCTCTCCAGTCTCAATCTCCTACAATGAGCAGTTCTTC.

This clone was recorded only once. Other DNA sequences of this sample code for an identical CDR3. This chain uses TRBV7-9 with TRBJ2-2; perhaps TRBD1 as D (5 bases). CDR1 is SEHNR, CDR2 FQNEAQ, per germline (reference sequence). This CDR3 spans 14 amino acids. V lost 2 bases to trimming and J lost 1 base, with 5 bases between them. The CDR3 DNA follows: TGTGCCAGCAGCTTACAGGGGAACACCGGGGAGCTGTTTTTT. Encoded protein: CASSLQGNTGELFF.

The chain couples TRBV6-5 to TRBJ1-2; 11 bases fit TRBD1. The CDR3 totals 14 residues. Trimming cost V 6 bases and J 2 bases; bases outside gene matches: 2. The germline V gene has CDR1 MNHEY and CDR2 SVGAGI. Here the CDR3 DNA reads TGTGCCAGCAGGGGACAGGGGGTAAACTATGGCTACACCTTC. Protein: CASRGQGVNYGYTF.

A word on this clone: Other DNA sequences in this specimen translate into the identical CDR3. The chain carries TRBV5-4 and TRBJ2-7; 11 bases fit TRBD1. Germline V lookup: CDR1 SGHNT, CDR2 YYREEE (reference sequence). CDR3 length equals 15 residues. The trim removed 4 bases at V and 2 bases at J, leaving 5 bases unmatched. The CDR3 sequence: CASSPGTGGTYEQYF. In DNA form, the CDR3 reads TGTGCCAGCAGCCCAGGGACAGGGGGAACCTACGAGCAGTACTTC. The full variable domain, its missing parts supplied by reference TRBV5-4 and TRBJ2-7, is ETGVTQSPTHLIKTRGQQVTLRCSSQSGHNTVSWYQQALGQGPQFIFQYYREEENGRGNFPPRFSGLQFPNYSSELNVNALELDDSALYLCASSPGTGGTYEQYFGPGTRLTVT.

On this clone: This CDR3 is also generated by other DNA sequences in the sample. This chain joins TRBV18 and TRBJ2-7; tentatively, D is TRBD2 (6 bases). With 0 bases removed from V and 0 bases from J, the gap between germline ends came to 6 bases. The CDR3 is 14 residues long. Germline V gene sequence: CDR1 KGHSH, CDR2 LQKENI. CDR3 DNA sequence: TGTGCCAGCTCACCACCGGGACTCTCCTACGAGCAGTACTTC. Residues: CASSPPGLSYEQYF.